This T cell receptor beta chain was recorded in a study of blood T cells in healthy people across ages. The second PCR ran roughly 6 to 12 cycles with a sample-barcoded 5' primer and J-beta primers. TCRdb passed the 5' RACE reads through MiXCR, listing each CDR3 protein once. The repertoire holds nearly 1 million distinct CDR3 sequences, roughly half seen once, with 20% to 25% in the top ten. Germline V gene sequence: CDR1 DFQATT, CDR2 SNEGSKA (reference sequence). The CDR3 covers 12 residues. With regard to this clonotype: The junction departs from the called germline gene at one end, perhaps through a read error.

The clonotype was recovered from a woman aged 60-70 years in good health. Material for sequencing was blood. This sequence joins TRBV20-1 and TRBJ1-2; D remains ambiguous. This CDR3 reads CGASDLNYGYTF. CDR3 nucleotide sequence: TGCGGTGCTAGCGACCTGAACTATGGCTACACCTTC.